This TCR beta chain was captured in a study of blood T cell repertoires in COVID-19. The assay was immunoSEQ multiplex PCR, and TCRdb's table has in-frame clones only and misses some. The data contain some 390,000 clones, over 75% of them singletons. The length of the CDR3 is 16 residues. The germline V gene has CDR1 KGHSH and CDR2 LQKENI. J lost 2 bases, V lost 2 bases, and 4 bases had no gene match. This clone was recorded once. This clonotype was sampled from a young man who had recovered from COVID-19. Sequenced material: PBMCs or T cells enriched from blood (not recorded which). The rearrangement joins TRBV18 to TRBJ1-5, with TRBD1 identical over 9 bases. The CDR3 spells CASSPTGGTGNQPQHF. The CDR3 nucleotides are TGTGCCAGCTCACCAACAGGGGGCACGGGCAATCAGCCCCAGCATTTT.